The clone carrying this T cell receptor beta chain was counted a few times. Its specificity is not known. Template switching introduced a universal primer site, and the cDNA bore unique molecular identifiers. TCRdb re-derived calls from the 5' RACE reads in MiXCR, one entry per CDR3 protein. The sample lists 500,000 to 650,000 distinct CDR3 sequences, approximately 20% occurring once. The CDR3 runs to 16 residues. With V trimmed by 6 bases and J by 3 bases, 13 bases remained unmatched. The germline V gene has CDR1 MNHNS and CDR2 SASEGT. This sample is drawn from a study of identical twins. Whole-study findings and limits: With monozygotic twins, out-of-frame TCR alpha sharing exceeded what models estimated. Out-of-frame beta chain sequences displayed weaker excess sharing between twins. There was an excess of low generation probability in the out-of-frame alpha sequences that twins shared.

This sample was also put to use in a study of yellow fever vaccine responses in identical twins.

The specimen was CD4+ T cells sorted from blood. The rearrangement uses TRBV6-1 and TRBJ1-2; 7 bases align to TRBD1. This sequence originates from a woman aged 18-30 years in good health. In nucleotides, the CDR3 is TGTGCCAGCAGACAAGGGACAGCTGGGGGGGACTATGGCTACACCTTC. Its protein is CASRQGTAGGDYGYTF.